Presented here are 10 T cell receptor beta chains from one specimen sequenced in a study of vaccination effects on CD4 cells after COVID-19. Around day 10 of culture, CD4+ T cells were separated out. From March to December 2020, the person had a SARS-CoV-2 infection that was confirmed by PCR. Two-dose vaccination with either BNT162b2 or mRNA-1273 was given to the participants. The antigens of these receptors remain unknown. Produced via immunoSEQ multiplex PCR; TCRdb's table is partial and in-frame only. The profile shows around 50,000 clones, around 80% of them singletons. This specimen was CD4+ T cells from PBMCs cultured without peptide, taken after COVID-19 vaccination. Receptor source: a human donor who had a prior SARS-CoV-2 infection.

This clone has more than one count but fewer than ten. The V and J genes are TRBV2 and TRBJ2-1; 7 nucleotides agree with TRBD2. The CDR3 runs to 16 residues. Germline V lookup: CDR1 SNHLY, CDR2 FYNNEI. V lost 3 bases to trimming and J lost 7 bases; unmatched junction nucleotides: 12. The CDR3 is CASSDRNPGLRNEQFF. CDR3 bases: TGTGCCAGCAGTGACCGTAACCCGGGACTAAGGAATGAGCAGTTCTTC.

The chain joins TRBV4-3 to TRBJ2-3; D is possibly TRBD1 or TRBD2 (5 bases each). CDR3 length: 15 residues. V dropped 0 bases and J dropped 2 bases, with 9 bases sitting between them. Germline V CDR1 and CDR2: LGHNA, YSLEER. CDR3 coding DNA: TGCGCCAGCAGCCAAGATCGGGACCCCACAGATACGCAGTATTTT. It yields the protein CASSQDRDPTDTQYF.

The V call is TRBV7-3, the J call TRBJ2-7; unclear D gene. This CDR3 has 13 amino acids. Trimming left V 3 bases short and J 4 bases short, with 10 bases between. Looked up from germline, CDR1 is SGHTA and CDR2 is FQGTGA. The CDR3 is CASSLSPVYEQYF. The CDR3 coding sequence is TGTGCCAGCAGCTTGAGCCCAGTTTACGAGCAGTACTTC.

This chain links TRBV5-8 with TRBJ1-4, with 11 bases that match TRBD1. This CDR3 is 16 amino acids long. Germline V gene sequence: CDR1 SGHTS, CDR2 YDEGEE. V dropped 4 bases and J dropped 11; count of bases not matched to a gene: 13. This CDR3 reads CASSTLRTGGAEKLFF. CDR3 nucleotide sequence: TGTGCCAGCAGCACCTTACGGACAGGGGGCGCGGAGAAACTGTTTTTT.

The J gene is TRBJ2-5, the V gene TRBV30, with 8 nucleotides matching TRBD2. Trimming cost V 3 bases and J 5 bases; bases outside gene matches: 2. Germline CDR1 reads GTSNPN; CDR2 reads SVGIG (reference sequence). This CDR3 is built from 12 residues. The chain's CDR3 is CAWSGGAETQYF. The DNA of the CDR3 is TGTGCCTGGAGCGGGGGGGCCGAGACCCAGTACTTC.

The chain employs TRBV4-1 and TRBJ1-2; 7 nucleotides match TRBD1. The germline CDR1 and CDR2 sequences are MGHRA and YSYEKL. J lost 4 bases, V lost 0 bases, and 11 bases had no gene match. This CDR3 is built from 17 residues. CDR3 region: CASSQDTIRDRSYGYTF. Here the CDR3 DNA reads TGCGCCAGCAGCCAAGATACAATACGGGACAGATCCTATGGCTACACCTTC.

This chain uses TRBV24-1 with TRBJ2-1, with D possibly called TRBD1 or TRBD2 (5 bases each). The germline V and J ends were trimmed by 2 bases and 6 bases, with 16 bases remaining between them. There are 16 residues in the CDR3. Germline-derived CDR1 and CDR2 are KGHDR and SFDVKD. The CDR3 loop reads CATSDSRQGDSNEQFF. CDR3 coding DNA: TGTGCCACCAGTGATTCCCGCCAGGGAGATAGCAATGAGCAGTTCTTC.

The genes are TRBV9 and TRBJ1-2; weak D call: TRBD1 (6 bases). The CDR3 covers 16 residues. Germline V gives CDR1 SGDLS, CDR2 YYNGEE. The germline V and J ends were trimmed by 0 bases and 7 bases, with 19 bases remaining between them. This CDR3 is CASSVDLSKGEVGYTF. The CDR3 nucleotides read TGTGCCAGCAGCGTAGACCTAAGCAAGGGGGAGGTTGGCTACACCTTC. Full variable domain (missing parts from reference TRBV9 and TRBJ1-2): DSGVTQTPKHLITATGQRVTLRCSPRSGDLSVYWYQQSLDQGLQFLIQYYNGEERAKGNILERFSAQQFPDLHSELNLSSLELGDSALYFCASSVDLSKGEVGYTFGSGTRLTVV.

The rearrangement joins TRBV5-6 to TRBJ1-5; D may be TRBD1 (5 bases). This CDR3 spans 15 amino acids. Trimming left V 6 bases short and J 2 bases short, with 15 bases between. CDR1 is SGHDT and CDR2 is YYEEEE in the germline V gene. The CDR3 DNA follows: TGTGCCAGCACCCCCCCCGGGGCTCGCAATCAGCCCCAGCATTTT. Amino acid sequence: CASTPPGARNQPQHF.

This chain connects TRBV7-3 to TRBJ2-5, with a tentative D call TRBD2 (6 bases). This CDR3 contains 12 residues. V shed 5 bases and J shed 7 bases, with 11 bases lying between them. Germline V gene lookup returns CDR1 SGHTA and CDR2 FQGTGA. The CDR3 reads CASSPGGGTQYF. The CDR3 region has the DNA TGTGCCAGCAGCCCTGGGGGAGGGACCCAGTACTTC.